The rows below give T cell receptor beta chains drawn from one sample of a study of T cell responses to AZD1222 COVID-19 vaccine. Only in-frame clones appear in the TCRdb table, and some are missing; sequencing was by immunoSEQ multiplex PCR. The table includes some 100,000 clones, more than 75% detected once. The sample here was peripheral blood, taken on day 0 of MenACWY control vaccination. The receptors were gathered from an adult in good health. Each CDR3 is given with its conserved first and last residue. Each record gives: V gene, D gene, J gene, clone size, CDR3 DNA, CDR3 protein. The D gene is left open where the match is weak. Not all rows give a size; the values are once, few, many and, for expanded clones, a class.

>TRBV28|TRBD1|TRBJ1-4|NA
TGTGCCAGCAGTTTAGGGACAGGGGTGACTAATGAAAAACTGTTTTTT
CASSLGTGVTNEKLFF
>TRBV5-8|TRBD1|TRBJ2-5|once
TGTGCCAGCAGCCTACAGGGGGTAGGAGAGACCCAGTACTTC
CASSLQGVGETQYF
>TRBV7-9|TRBD2|TRBJ2-1|NA
TGTGCCAGCAGCTTAATCGGGGGGGCCGTTGAGCAGTTCTTC
CASSLIGGAVEQFF
>TRBV2|NA|TRBJ1-2|NA
TGTGCCAGCAGTGTTCGAGGGGGCTATGGCTACACCTTC
CASSVRGGYGYTF
>TRBV19|NA|TRBJ1-1|NA
TGTGCCAGTCGACACCAGCAAGACACTGAAGCTTTCTTT
CASRHQQDTEAFF
>TRBV19|NA|TRBJ1-6|NA
TGTGCCAGTACGGAGGGGGAAAATAATTCACCCCTCCACTTT
CASTEGENNSPLHF
>TRBV19|NA|TRBJ2-7|NA
TGTGCCAGTAGCCTCGGACAGACCTACGAGCAGTACTTC
CASSLGQTYEQYF
>TRBV7-2|NA|TRBJ2-3|NA
TGTGCCAGCAGCTTCGGACAGCTGGCGGCAGATACGCAGTATTTT
CASSFGQLAADTQYF
>TRBV4-1|NA|TRBJ1-2|NA
TGCGCCAGCAGCCCCACCCCCGGGGCGCAGAGTCTTGGCTACACCTTC
CASSPTPGAQSLGYTF
>TRBV19|NA|TRBJ1-1|NA
TGTGCCAGTAGTGCCTCTACAGAGAACACTGAAGCTTTCTTT
CASSASTENTEAFF
>TRBV6-6|NA|TRBJ1-6|NA
TGTGCCAGCAGTCCTTATGTGGGGTCACCCCTCCACTTT
CASSPYVGSPLHF
>TRBV6-5|NA|TRBJ1-4|NA
TGTGCCAGCAGTTACCGACAGGCCGCGGGGGAAAAACTGTTTTTT
CASSYRQAAGEKLFF
>TRBV6-5|NA|TRBJ1-1|NA
TGTGCCAGCAGGCGGGAGAATCAGGGGAGAACTGAAGCTTTCTTT
CASRRENQGRTEAFF
>TRBV18|TRBD1|TRBJ1-5|NA
TGTGCCAGCTCCCTAGGACAGGGAAGCAATCAGCCCCAGCATTTT
CASSLGQGSNQPQHF
>TRBV19|NA|TRBJ1-2|NA
TGTGCCAGTAGTATATCGTCGTCGGGAGGCGGCTACACCTTC
CASSISSSGGGYTF
>TRBV9|TRBD2|TRBJ2-5|NA
TGTGCCAGCAGCGCCGCGACTAGCGGGAGGGCAGAGACCCAGTACTTC
CASSAATSGRAETQYF
>TRBV5-4|NA|TRBJ2-2|NA
TGTGCCAGCAGCCACCAGGGGGGGGCGAACACCGGGGAGCTGTTTTTT
CASSHQGGANTGELFF
>TRBV28|NA|TRBJ2-1|NA
TGTGCCAGCAGTACTTCAGGGGATGAGCAGTTCTTC
CASSTSGDEQFF
>TRBV15|NA|TRBJ1-1|NA
TGTGCCACCAGCAGAGATTATGGGAGTTTGGCTTTCTTT
CATSRDYGSLAFF
>TRBV28|NA|TRBJ1-5|NA
TGTGCCAGCAGTTTTCCCACTATAGGTCAGCCCCAGCATTTT
CASSFPTIGQPQHF
>TRBV6-5|TRBD1|TRBJ1-1|few
TGTGCCAGCAGTTATCTTACAGGGGTGGACGCTGAAGCTTTCTTT
CASSYLTGVDAEAFF